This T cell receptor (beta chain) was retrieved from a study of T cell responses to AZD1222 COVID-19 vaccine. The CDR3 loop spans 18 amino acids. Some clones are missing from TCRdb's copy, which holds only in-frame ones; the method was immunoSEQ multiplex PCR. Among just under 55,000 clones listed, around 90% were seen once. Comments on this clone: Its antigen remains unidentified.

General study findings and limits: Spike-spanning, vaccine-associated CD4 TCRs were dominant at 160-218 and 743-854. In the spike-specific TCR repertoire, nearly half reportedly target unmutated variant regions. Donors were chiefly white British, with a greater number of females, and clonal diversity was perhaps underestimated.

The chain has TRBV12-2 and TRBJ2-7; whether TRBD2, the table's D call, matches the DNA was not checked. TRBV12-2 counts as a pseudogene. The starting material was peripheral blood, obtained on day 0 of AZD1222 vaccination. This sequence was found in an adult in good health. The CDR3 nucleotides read TGTGCAAGTCGCTTAGCGAGGCCTAGCGGGAGGACGTACTACGAGCAGTACTTC. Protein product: CASRLARPSGRTYYEQYF.